This T cell receptor (beta chain) was found in a study of cytomegalovirus exposure and HLA in healthy donors. Study summary: Later analysis reported that the roughly 110 validation repertoires shared the platform of the 650 to 700 first-cohort repertoires.

About this clone itself: This may be a read error: a much more frequent sequence differs by one nucleotide.

Repertoires were generated with immunoSEQ multiplex PCR, while TCRdb's copy carries only in-frame clones and drops some. This repertoire shows some 350,000 clones, around 90% found once; its top ten account for over 1%. With 6 bases removed from V and 1 base from J, the gap between germline ends came to 2 bases. The germline V gene encodes CDR1 MNHEY and CDR2 SMNVEV (reference sequence). CDR3 size: 11 residues. This clonotype was obtained from a woman aged 25 to 39 in good health and CMV-seropositive. This sequence joins TRBV27 and TRBJ2-3; no clear D gene. The sequencing sample was made of PBMCs. The CDR3 reads CASSRTDTQYF. CDR3 coding DNA: TGTGCCAGCAGCCGCACAGATACGCAGTATTTT.